This T cell receptor (beta chain) comes out of a study of blood T cell repertoires in COVID-19. Study summary: Samples representing acute and convalescent COVID-19 were sourced from the United States, Italy and Spain. Sources were T cells, B-cell-depleted T cells, or PBMCs; the material itself was cDNA or gDNA.

Seattle-derived patients entered the study during active infection and were followed longitudinally. This clone has just one count. In the authors' methods: Amplifying reference gene primers gave estimates of nucleated cell counts. Profiling relied on immunoSEQ multiplex PCR, and the TCRdb table lists in-frame clones only, not all of them. Clone size and the V and J calls come from that table; the DNA yielded D and trimming. Found here are some 180,000 clones, around four fifths of them singletons; the top ten hold about 2.5%. CDR3 size: 14 residues. J gave up 2 bases and V 7 bases, and 3 bases lay outside the gene matches. Germline CDR1 reads LNHDA; CDR2 reads SQIVND (reference sequence).

This sequence originates from a woman of 80 years or more with COVID-19, enrolled during active disease. Sequencing was performed on peripheral blood. The chain combines TRBV19 with TRBJ2-1; TRBD2 matches at 9 bases. The CDR3 nucleotides are TGTGCCAGTACCTCTAGCGGGGCCTACAATGAGCAGTTCTTC. It specifies CASTSSGAYNEQFF.